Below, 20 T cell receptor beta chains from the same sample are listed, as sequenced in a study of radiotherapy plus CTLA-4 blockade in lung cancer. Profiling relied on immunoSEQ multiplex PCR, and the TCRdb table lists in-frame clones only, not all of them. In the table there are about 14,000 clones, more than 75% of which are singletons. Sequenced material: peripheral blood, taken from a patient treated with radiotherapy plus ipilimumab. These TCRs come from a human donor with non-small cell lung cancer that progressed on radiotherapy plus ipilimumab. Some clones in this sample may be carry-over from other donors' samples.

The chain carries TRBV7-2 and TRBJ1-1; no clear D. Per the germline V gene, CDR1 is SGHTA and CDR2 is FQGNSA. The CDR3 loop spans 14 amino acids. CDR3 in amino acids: CAEGLGGANTEAFF. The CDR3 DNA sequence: TGTGCTGAGGGCCTGGGTGGTGCGAACACTGAAGCTTTCTTT.

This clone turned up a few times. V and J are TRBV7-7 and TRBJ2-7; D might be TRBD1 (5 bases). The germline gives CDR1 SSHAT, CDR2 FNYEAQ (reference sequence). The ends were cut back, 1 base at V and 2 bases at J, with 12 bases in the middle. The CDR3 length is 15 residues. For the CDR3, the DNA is TGTGCCAGCAGCTTAGGGCAGGGTCCGACCTACGAGCAGTACTTC. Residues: CASSLGQGPTYEQYF.

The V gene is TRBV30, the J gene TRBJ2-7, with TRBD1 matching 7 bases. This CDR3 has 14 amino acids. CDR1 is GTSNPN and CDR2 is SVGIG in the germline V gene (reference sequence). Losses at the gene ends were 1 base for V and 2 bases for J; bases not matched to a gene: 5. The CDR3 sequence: CAWSATGTAYEQYF. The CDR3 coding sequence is TGTGCCTGGAGTGCGACCGGGACAGCCTACGAGCAGTACTTC.

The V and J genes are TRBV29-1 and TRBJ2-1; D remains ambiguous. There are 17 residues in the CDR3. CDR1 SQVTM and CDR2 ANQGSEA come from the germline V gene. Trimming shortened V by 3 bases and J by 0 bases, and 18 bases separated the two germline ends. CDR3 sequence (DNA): TGCAGCGTTGACGGCCCGGCTAGGCCAAGCTCCTACAATGAGCAGTTCTTC. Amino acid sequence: CSVDGPARPSSYNEQFF.

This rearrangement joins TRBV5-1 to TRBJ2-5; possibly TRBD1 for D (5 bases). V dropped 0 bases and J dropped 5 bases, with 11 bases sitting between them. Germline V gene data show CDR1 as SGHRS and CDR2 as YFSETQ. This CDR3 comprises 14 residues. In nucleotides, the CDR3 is TGCGCCAGCAGCTTGGTAGGGGCTGAGGAGACCCAGTACTTC. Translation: CASSLVGAEETQYF.

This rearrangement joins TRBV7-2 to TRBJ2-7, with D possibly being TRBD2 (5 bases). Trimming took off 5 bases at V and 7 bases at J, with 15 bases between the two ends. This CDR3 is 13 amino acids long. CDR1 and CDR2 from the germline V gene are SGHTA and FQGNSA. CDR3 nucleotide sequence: TGTGCCAGCAGCGAGGGCTACCAAAGGGAGCAGTACTTC. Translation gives CASSEGYQREQYF.

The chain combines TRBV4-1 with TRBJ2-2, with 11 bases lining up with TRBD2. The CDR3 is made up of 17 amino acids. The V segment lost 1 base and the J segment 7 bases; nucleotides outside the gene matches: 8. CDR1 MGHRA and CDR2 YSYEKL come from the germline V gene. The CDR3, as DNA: TGCGCCAGCAGCCAAGTGGTCTCGACTAGCGGGGACGGGGAGCTGTTTTTT. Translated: CASSQVVSTSGDGELFF.

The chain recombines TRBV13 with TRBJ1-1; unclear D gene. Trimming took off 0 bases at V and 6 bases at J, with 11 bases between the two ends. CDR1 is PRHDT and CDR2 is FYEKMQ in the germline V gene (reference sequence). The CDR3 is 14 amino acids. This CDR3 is CASSLGPGFAEAFF. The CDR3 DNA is TGTGCCAGCAGCTTAGGCCCGGGGTTCGCTGAAGCTTTCTTT.

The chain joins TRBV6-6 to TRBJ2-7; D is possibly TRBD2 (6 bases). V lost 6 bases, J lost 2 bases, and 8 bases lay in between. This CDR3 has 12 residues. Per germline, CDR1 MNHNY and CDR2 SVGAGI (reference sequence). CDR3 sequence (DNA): TGTGCCAGCAGCTCTAGCGCCTACGAGCAGTACTTC. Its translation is CASSSSAYEQYF.

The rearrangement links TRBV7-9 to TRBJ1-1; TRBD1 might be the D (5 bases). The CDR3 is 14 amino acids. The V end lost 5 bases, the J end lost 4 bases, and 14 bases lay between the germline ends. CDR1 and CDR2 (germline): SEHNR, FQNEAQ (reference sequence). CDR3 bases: TGTGCCAGCAGCCCTAAGACCGACAGCACTGAAGCTTTCTTT. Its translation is CASSPKTDSTEAFF.

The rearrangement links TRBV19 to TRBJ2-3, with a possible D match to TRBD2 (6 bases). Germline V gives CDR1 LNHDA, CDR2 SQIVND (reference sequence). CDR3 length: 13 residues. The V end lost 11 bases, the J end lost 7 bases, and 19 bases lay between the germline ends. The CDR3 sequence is CAVGSETRNTQYF. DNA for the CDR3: TGTGCCGTCGGGAGCGAAACGCGCAATACGCAGTATTTT.

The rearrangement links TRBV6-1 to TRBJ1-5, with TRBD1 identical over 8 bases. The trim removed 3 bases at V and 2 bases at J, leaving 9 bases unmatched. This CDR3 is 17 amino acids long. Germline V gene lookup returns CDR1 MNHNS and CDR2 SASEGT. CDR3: CASSDPDRGGGNQPQHF. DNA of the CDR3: TGTGCCAGCAGTGACCCTGACAGGGGTGGCGGCAATCAGCCCCAGCATTTT.

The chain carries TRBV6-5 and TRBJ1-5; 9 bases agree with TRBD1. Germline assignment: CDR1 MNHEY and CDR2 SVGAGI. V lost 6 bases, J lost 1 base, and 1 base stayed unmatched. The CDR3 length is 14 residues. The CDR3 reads CASRDRGSNQPQHF. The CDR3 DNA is TGTGCCAGCAGGGACAGGGGAAGCAATCAGCCCCAGCATTTT.

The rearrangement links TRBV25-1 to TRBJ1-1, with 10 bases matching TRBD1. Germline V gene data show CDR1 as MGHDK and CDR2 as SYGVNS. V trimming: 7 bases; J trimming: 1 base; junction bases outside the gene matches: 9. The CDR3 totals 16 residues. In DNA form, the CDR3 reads TGTGCCAGCATCCCGGGACAGGGGTTTGGGAACACTGAAGCTTTCTTT. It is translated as CASIPGQGFGNTEAFF.

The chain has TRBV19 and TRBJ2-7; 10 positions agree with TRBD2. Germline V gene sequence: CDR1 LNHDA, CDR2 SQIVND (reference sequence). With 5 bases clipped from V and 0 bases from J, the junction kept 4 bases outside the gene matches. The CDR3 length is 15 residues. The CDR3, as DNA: TGTGCCAGTAGTCCCGGGACTAGCGCCTCCTACGAGCAGTACTTC. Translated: CASSPGTSASYEQYF.

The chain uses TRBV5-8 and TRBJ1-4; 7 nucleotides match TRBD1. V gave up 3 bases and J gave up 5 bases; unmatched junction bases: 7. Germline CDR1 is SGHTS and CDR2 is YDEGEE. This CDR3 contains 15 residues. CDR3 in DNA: TGTGCCAGCAGCTCGTTCCGGGACAGAAATGAAAAACTGTTTTTT. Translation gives CASSSFRDRNEKLFF.

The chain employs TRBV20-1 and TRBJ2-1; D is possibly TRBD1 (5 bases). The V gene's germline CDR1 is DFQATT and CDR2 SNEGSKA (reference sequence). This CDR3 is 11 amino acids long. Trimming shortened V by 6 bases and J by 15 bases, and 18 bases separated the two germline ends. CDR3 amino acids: CSATWANQGFF. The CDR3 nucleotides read TGCAGTGCCACGTGGGCAAACCAGGGGTTCTTC.

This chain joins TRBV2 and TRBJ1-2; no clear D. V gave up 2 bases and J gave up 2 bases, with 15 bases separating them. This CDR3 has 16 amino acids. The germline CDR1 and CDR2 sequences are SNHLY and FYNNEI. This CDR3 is CASSEYIRSPNYGYTF. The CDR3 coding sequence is TGTGCCAGCAGTGAATATATAAGGAGTCCGAACTATGGCTACACCTTC.

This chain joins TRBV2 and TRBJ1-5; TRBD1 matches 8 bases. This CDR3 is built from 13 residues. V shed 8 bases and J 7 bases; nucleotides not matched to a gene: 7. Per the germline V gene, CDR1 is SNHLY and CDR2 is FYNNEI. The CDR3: CASGPTGEQPQHF. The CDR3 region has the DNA TGTGCCAGCGGTCCGACAGGGGAACAGCCCCAGCATTTT.

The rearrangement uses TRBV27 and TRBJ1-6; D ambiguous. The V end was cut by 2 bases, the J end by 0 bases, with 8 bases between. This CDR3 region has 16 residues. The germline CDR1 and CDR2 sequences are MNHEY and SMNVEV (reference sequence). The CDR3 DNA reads TGTGCCAGCAGTTTACTTCTGAGCTCCTATAATTCACCCCTCCACTTT. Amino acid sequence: CASSLLLSSYNSPLHF.